A single sample is the source of the 19 T cell receptor beta chains below, sequenced in a study of cytomegalovirus exposure and HLA in healthy donors (dated by TCRdb to about 2017). Libraries were prepared through the immunoSEQ multiplex PCR assay. For the multiplex PCR, a mixture combining 60 forward primers for TCR Vbeta segments and 13 reverse primers for TCR Jbeta segments was used. TCRdb provides this immuneACCESS table in a form limited to in-frame rearrangements. Some clones are lacking; in checked studies, under half of them reflect an unresolved V gene, and why the rest are absent is not known. The table for this sample lists about 160,000 clones. The ten largest make up over 1% of the sample. The sample was PBMCs. These receptor sequences come from an older woman in good health and CMV-seronegative.

The V call is TRBV5-1, the J call TRBJ1-3, with TRBD1 identical over 9 bases. Germline CDR1 reads SGHRS; CDR2 reads YFSETQ. The CDR3 is 16 amino acids. With 3 bases clipped from V and 2 bases from J, the junction kept 6 bases outside the gene matches. CDR3 amino acids: CASSSARQGAGNTIYF. As DNA, the CDR3 is TGCGCCAGCAGCTCAGCCCGACAGGGGGCTGGAAACACCATATATTTT.

The chain employs TRBV5-4 and TRBJ2-5; D is possibly TRBD1 (5 bases). Trimming took 3 bases from V and 4 from J, leaving 13 bases between them. This CDR3 is 14 amino acids long. CDR1 and CDR2 (germline): SGHNT, YYREEE (reference sequence). The CDR3 reads CASSYSGAGETQYF. The CDR3 DNA reads as TGTGCCAGCAGCTATAGTGGGGCAGGAGAGACCCAGTACTTC.

The chain joins TRBV6-4 to TRBJ2-3; perhaps TRBD2 as D (5 bases). Trimming removed 2 bases at V and 1 base at J, with 10 bases between. This CDR3 contains 15 residues. Germline V gives CDR1 MRHNA, CDR2 SNTAGT. CDR3: CASSDRGLGTDTQYF. CDR3 in DNA: TGTGCCAGCAGTGACCGCGGACTTGGCACAGATACGCAGTATTTT.

The chain employs TRBV9 and TRBJ1-5; no firm D call. This CDR3 contains 15 residues. Deletions cut 1 base from V and 0 bases from J, with 8 bases between. CDR1 SGDLS and CDR2 YYNGEE come from the germline V gene. The CDR3 loop reads CASSVWANSNQPQHF. DNA of the CDR3: TGTGCCAGCAGCGTATGGGCGAATAGCAATCAGCCCCAGCATTTT.

This rearrangement joins TRBV10-3 to TRBJ2-7; D possibly corresponds to TRBD2 (7 bases). V was trimmed by 8 bases and J by 2 bases, leaving 16 bases between them. CDR1 ENHRY and CDR2 SYGVKD come from the germline V gene. The CDR3 is made up of 14 amino acids. The CDR3 sequence is CAIGGGGITYEQYF. The DNA of the CDR3 is TGTGCCATCGGGGGGGGCGGGATTACCTACGAGCAGTACTTC.

The V and J genes are TRBV2 and TRBJ1-1, with 8 positions matching TRBD1. The V segment lost 5 bases and the J segment 5 bases; nucleotides outside the gene matches: 4. Germline CDR1 is SNHLY and CDR2 is FYNNEI. The CDR3 has 13 residues. The CDR3 nucleotides read TGTGCCAGCAGTCGACAGGGGAGGACTGAAGCTTTCTTT. This encodes CASSRQGRTEAFF.

This sequence joins TRBV29-1 and TRBJ1-2, with TRBD1 matching 8 bases. Looked up from germline, CDR1 is SQVTM and CDR2 is ANQGSEA. V lost 4 bases, J lost 8 bases, and 18 bases stayed unmatched. The CDR3 contains 16 residues. The CDR3 spells CSVVFQGAVQLWGYTF. CDR3 nucleotide sequence: TGCAGCGTTGTGTTCCAGGGGGCAGTCCAACTATGGGGCTACACCTTC.

The CDR3 reads CASSLTGTSGSPSYEQYF. The CDR3 bases are TGCGCCAGCAGCTTGACAGGGACTAGCGGGAGTCCAAGTTACGAGCAGTACTTC. This sequence joins TRBV5-1 and TRBJ2-7, with TRBD2 matching over 14 bases. Germline-derived CDR1 and CDR2 are SGHRS and YFSETQ. This CDR3 comprises 18 residues. Unmatched junction bases numbered 10, after V lost 1 base and J lost 4 bases. Looking up the rest from reference TRBV5-1 and TRBJ2-7 gives the full variable domain: KAGVTQTPRYLIKTRGQQVTLSCSPISGHRSVSWYQQTPGQGLQFLFEYFSETQRNKGNFPGRFSGRQFSNSRSEMNVSTLELGDSALYLCASSLTGTSGSPSYEQYFGPGTRLTVT.

The J gene is TRBJ1-1, the V gene TRBV5-5; 8 nucleotides align to TRBD1. J gave up 12 bases and V 5 bases, and 15 bases lay outside the gene matches. CDR3 length equals 14 residues. The germline V gene encodes CDR1 SGHKS and CDR2 YYEKEE (reference sequence). CDR3 in amino acids: CASSPQTQGGWTFF. As DNA, the CDR3 is TGTGCCAGCAGTCCCCAAACACAGGGGGGCTGGACTTTCTTT.

The rearrangement uses TRBV5-4 and TRBJ1-2; 7 nucleotides line up with TRBD1. V trimming: 3 bases; J trimming: 8 bases; junction bases outside the gene matches: 10. This CDR3 spans 14 amino acids. The germline V gene encodes CDR1 SGHNT and CDR2 YYREEE (reference sequence). CDR3 sequence: CASSSGTALIGYTF. The CDR3 nucleotides read TGTGCCAGCAGCTCGGGGACAGCACTTATCGGCTACACCTTC.

CDR3 sequence: CASSAFRATEAFF. DNA for the CDR3: TGTGCCAGCAGTGCATTCAGGGCAACTGAAGCTTTCTTT. The rearrangement links TRBV2 to TRBJ1-1, with D perhaps matching TRBD1 (5 bases). Per the germline V gene, CDR1 is SNHLY and CDR2 is FYNNEI. The CDR3 runs to 13 residues. V lost 4 bases and J 5 bases, leaving 11 bases between the germline ends.

The chain employs TRBV14 and TRBJ2-7; D call uncertain. This CDR3 spans 15 amino acids. Between the trimmed V and J ends, which lost 1 base and 0 bases, there was a span of 10 bases. CDR1 and CDR2 (germline): SGHDN, FVKESK. CDR3 sequence reads: CASSQGQDPSYEQYF. The CDR3 DNA is TGTGCCAGCAGCCAAGGCCAGGATCCCTCCTACGAGCAGTACTTC.

The chain joins TRBV2 to TRBJ1-1; maybe TRBD1 (5 bases). CDR3 length equals 18 residues. The germline V and J ends were trimmed by 5 bases and 1 base, with 23 bases remaining between them. Germline CDR1 and CDR2: SNHLY and FYNNEI. This CDR3 reads CASSLLLGGRNANTEAFF. In nucleotides, the CDR3 is TGTGCCAGCAGTCTCCTATTGGGGGGGAGGAACGCGAACACTGAAGCTTTCTTT.

The V call is TRBV5-1, the J call TRBJ1-5, with 8 bases matching TRBD1. CDR1 and CDR2 from the germline V gene are SGHRS and YFSETQ. V was clipped by 4 bases and J by 2 bases; unmatched bases: 2. CDR3 size: 14 residues. CDR3 region: CASSQGAGNQPQHF. The CDR3 region has the DNA TGCGCCAGCAGCCAGGGGGCGGGCAATCAGCCCCAGCATTTT.

This chain joins TRBV5-1 and TRBJ2-3; 11 nucleotides match TRBD1. From germline, CDR1 is SGHRS and CDR2 YFSETQ. CDR3 length: 16 residues. Trimming at V came to 4 bases and at J to 5 bases, leaving 9 bases not matched to a gene. The CDR3: CASSRTGTGGGDTQYF. The CDR3 DNA reads TGCGCCAGCAGCAGGACCGGGACAGGGGGGGGAGATACGCAGTATTTT.

The chain is built from TRBV7-2 and TRBJ2-2; 13 positions match TRBD2. Germline assignment: CDR1 SGHTA and CDR2 FQGNSA. Losses at the gene ends were 5 bases for V and 7 bases for J; bases not matched to a gene: 10. The CDR3 totals 17 residues. CDR3: CASSRLGTSGAGGELFF. CDR3 nucleotides: TGTGCCAGCAGCCGCCTCGGGACTAGCGGGGCCGGCGGGGAGCTGTTTTTT.

The chain employs TRBV4-1 and TRBJ2-1, with 9 bases that match TRBD2. CDR3 length: 16 amino acids. Germline V CDR1 and CDR2: MGHRA, YSYEKL. With V trimmed by 4 bases and J by 6 bases, 10 bases remained unmatched. The CDR3 DNA follows: TGCGCCAGCAGCCCGTCGGGAGCGGGGGGTTTCAATGAGCAGTTCTTC. Its protein product is CASSPSGAGGFNEQFF.

V is TRBV7-2 and J is TRBJ2-2; TRBD1 is a possible D gene (6 bases). The CDR3 spans 14 residues. V lost 5 bases, J lost 6 bases, and 13 bases lay in between. Germline V gene lookup returns CDR1 SGHTA and CDR2 FQGNSA. Written as DNA, the CDR3 is TGTGCCAGCAGCCGACAGGTGACCGCCGGGGAGCTGTTTTTT. Its protein product is CASSRQVTAGELFF.

The chain is built from TRBV7-2 and TRBJ2-7, with TRBD2 identical over 8 bases. The CDR3 runs 15 residues. The J segment lost 0 bases and the V segment lost 5 bases, leaving 6 bases of the junction unmatched. Per the germline V gene, CDR1 is SGHTA and CDR2 is FQGNSA. The CDR3 bases are TGTGCCAGCAGCAGGAGCGGGGGAAGCTCCTACGAGCAGTACTTC. It is translated as CASSRSGGSSYEQYF.